These 8 T cell receptor beta chains share one sample of origin, sequenced in a study of beta chain features in type 1 diabetes. Expressed TCRB transcripts were sequenced because the isolated RNA had all been reverse transcribed beforehand. Some clones are missing from TCRdb's copy, which holds only in-frame ones; the method was immunoSEQ multiplex PCR. Of almost 350,000 clones in the sample, roughly a fifth were seen once. The specimen was naive CD4+ T cells from blood. These receptor sequences come from a woman under 30 in good health.

The chain is built from TRBV6-1 and TRBJ1-2; 9 nucleotides align to TRBD1. The trim removed 3 bases at V and 8 bases at J, leaving 7 bases unmatched. The CDR3 extends over 14 amino acids. Germline CDR1 MNHNS, CDR2 SASEGT. As DNA, the CDR3 is TGTGCCAGCAGTGAGACCGGGACAGGGCCAGGCTACACCTTC. Amino acids: CASSETGTGPGYTF.

The chain joins TRBV5-1 to TRBJ1-6, with 9 bases fitting TRBD1. After removal of 6 bases from V and 8 bases from J, the junction contained 9 bases not matched to a gene. The germline V gene encodes CDR1 SGHRS and CDR2 YFSETQ. The CDR3 consists of 15 residues. The CDR3 DNA reads as TGCGCCAGCACCCCCGGGGACAGGGACCATTCACCCCTCCACTTT. Its translation: CASTPGDRDHSPLHF.

V gene TRBV4-1 combines with J gene TRBJ2-1, with 11 bases matching TRBD2. Trimming cost V 2 bases and J 4 bases; bases outside gene matches: 4. This CDR3 is built from 16 residues. Germline V gene data show CDR1 as MGHRA and CDR2 as YSYEKL. CDR3 in DNA: TGCGCCAGCAGCCAACTGGGACTAGCGGTTTACAATGAGCAGTTCTTC. This translates into CASSQLGLAVYNEQFF.

The chain combines TRBV14 with TRBJ1-1; D gene ambiguous. V lost 7 bases and J lost 4, with 13 bases in between. Germline values: CDR1 SGHDN, CDR2 FVKESK. This CDR3 contains 13 residues. As DNA, the CDR3 is TGTGCCAGCACCCGGGTGTTAGGCACTGAAGCTTTCTTT. Its protein product is CASTRVLGTEAFF.

This clone was observed once. The chain carries TRBV7-9 and TRBJ2-1, with 7 bases aligning to TRBD2. Germline V gene sequence: CDR1 SEHNR, CDR2 FQNEAQ (reference sequence). The junction had 9 bases not matched to a gene; V was cut back by 11 bases and J by 2 bases. The CDR3 length is 14 residues. The CDR3 coding sequence is TGTGCCGCTAGCGGAGAGGGACCCTACAATGAGCAGTTCTTC. Translation: CAASGEGPYNEQFF.

This clone was seen only a few times. The chain combines TRBV7-2 with TRBJ2-5, with 9 bases that match TRBD2. J lost 3 bases, V lost 3 bases, and 5 bases had no gene match. Germline values: CDR1 SGHTA, CDR2 FQGNSA. The CDR3 is 15 residues long. This chain's CDR3 is CASSFGASGEETQYF. The CDR3 DNA is TGTGCCAGCAGCTTCGGGGCTAGCGGGGAAGAGACCCAGTACTTC.

Concerning this clone itself: The junction and the germline gene differ at one end; a read error may be behind it. The gene calls are TRBV7-7 and TRBJ2-5; a possible D gene is TRBD1 (6 bases). CDR1 is SSHAT, CDR2 FNYEAQ, per germline (reference sequence). This CDR3 is built from 14 residues. CDR3 coding DNA: TGTGCTAGCAGCCCGGAGACAGGAAAAGAGACCCAGTACTTC. It translates to CASSPETGKETQYF.

The chain employs TRBV7-9 and TRBJ2-1, with 8 positions matching TRBD1. V gave up 5 bases and J gave up 3 bases; unmatched junction bases: 3. The CDR3 length is 14 residues. Per germline, CDR1 SEHNR and CDR2 FQNEAQ (reference sequence). The CDR3 DNA reads as TGTGCCAGCAGCACCGGGACAGGCTACAATGAGCAGTTCTTC. Its translation: CASSTGTGYNEQFF.